The present TCR beta chain was sequenced within a study of T cell responses to AZD1222 COVID-19 vaccine. Background on the study: Second doses at about 4 or about 12 weeks were pooled.

Trimming shortened V by 6 bases and J by 4 bases, and 12 bases separated the two germline ends. The length of the CDR3 is 13 residues. Germline values: CDR1 LNHDA, CDR2 SQIVND (reference sequence). Sequenced by immunoSEQ multiplex PCR; TCRdb stores in-frame clones only, minus some. The sample consists of some 140,000 clones, 92% of them appearing once. General study points: Repertoire samples came only from after the peak T cell response. Baseline antibody screening turned up just 6 or 7 seropositive AZD1222 recipients.

With regard to this clone: The target antigen is unknown.

The chain employs TRBV19 and TRBJ1-2; D unclear. This TCR came from an adult in good health. The sample consisted of peripheral blood, taken on day 0 of AZD1222 vaccination. The CDR3 region is CASSKSGGYGYTF. Here the CDR3 DNA reads TGTGCCAGTAGCAAATCAGGCGGCTATGGCTACACCTTC.